This T cell receptor beta chain was retrieved from a study of T cells in localized non-small cell lung cancer. General study findings and limits: It was uninvolved adjacent lung that showed the highest T cell clonality, exceeding tumor.

The data were produced by immunoSEQ multiplex PCR, yet TCRdb's version contains in-frame clones alone and is incomplete. This sample carries 3,500 to 5,000 clones, more than 30% of them seen once, and the ten largest clones take around 21%. V trimming: 3 bases; J trimming: 0 bases; junction bases outside the gene matches: 2. Germline lookup yields CDR1 LNHNV and CDR2 YYDKDF (reference sequence). The CDR3 has 15 residues. As regards this clone: Its target is unknown.

The J gene is TRBJ2-7, the V gene TRBV15; 10 positions agree with TRBD1. The sequenced sample was lung tumor tissue, obtained before any cancer treatment. The sequence derives from a male donor aged 60 or over with stage III lung adenocarcinoma. The CDR3 sequence: CATSRGTGDSYEQYF. The CDR3 nucleotides read TGTGCCACCAGCAGGGGGACAGGGGACTCCTACGAGCAGTACTTC. Looking up the rest from reference TRBV15 and TRBJ2-7 gives the full variable domain: DAMVIQNPRYQVTQFGKPVTLSCSQTLNHNVMYWYQQKSSQAPKLLFHYYDKDFNNEADTPDNFQSRRPNTSFCFLDIRSPGLGDTAMYLCATSRGTGDSYEQYFGPGTRLTVT.